This entry features one T cell receptor (beta chain) sequence. The data are from a study of blood T cell repertoires in COVID-19. About the study: Sites across the United States, Italy and Spain contributed samples from acute and convalescent COVID-19. The cDNA or gDNA used as material had been derived from T cells, B-cell-depleted T cells, or PBMCs.

Authors' methods: The authors estimated nucleated cell counts from reference gene primer amplification. Assay: immunoSEQ multiplex PCR; the TCRdb copy retains only in-frame clones and omits some. The V and J calls and clone size were taken over from that table, and D and trimming were inferred from the DNA. The table lists 250,000 to 350,000 clones, 70% to 90% of them singletons. This CDR3 is built from 18 residues. The germline V gene has CDR1 SGHRS and CDR2 YFSETQ. V lost 2 bases to trimming and J lost 3 bases; unmatched junction nucleotides: 11. Sequencing used peripheral blood. This chain uses TRBV5-1 with TRBJ2-4, with 10 bases lining up with TRBD2. The sequence was obtained from a woman aged 45-65 years who had recovered from COVID-19. The CDR3 region has the DNA TGCGCCAGCAGCTTAGCGAGCGGGGGGGCGTTTAGCAAAAACATTCAGTACTTC. It translates to CASSLASGGAFSKNIQYF.